This T cell receptor (beta chain) emerged from a study of blood T cell repertoires in COVID-19. Study as a whole: The analysed material was cDNA or gDNA that came from T cells, B-cell-depleted T cells, or PBMCs.

V was clipped by 5 bases and J by 1 base; unmatched bases: 3. CDR1 is KGHSH and CDR2 is LQKENI in the germline V gene. This CDR3 has 15 residues. Sequencing used immunoSEQ multiplex PCR; TCRdb keeps in-frame clones, though not all of them. The table lists around 95,000 clones, about 90% of them singletons. The sample taken for sequencing was peripheral blood. The chain recombines TRBV18 with TRBJ2-3, with TRBD1 matching over 10 bases. The receptor was isolated from a young man in a cohort sampled during active COVID-19. The CDR3 is CASSKDRGGTDTQYF. CDR3 bases: TGTGCCAGCTCAAAGGACAGGGGGGGCACAGATACGCAGTATTTT. The full variable domain, in which reference TRBV18 and TRBJ2-3 provide the parts outside the CDR3, is NAGVMQNPRHLVRRRGQEARLRCSPMKGHSHVYWYRQLPEEGLKFMVYLQKENIIDESGMPKERFSAEFPKEGPSILRIQQVVRGDSAAYFCASSKDRGGTDTQYFGPGTRLTVL.